The 28 T cell receptor beta chains given below trace back to one sample, sequenced in a study of T cell repertoires in cytomegalovirus infection. One entry per CDR3 protein, called by TCRdb with MiXCR from the reads. The sample shows a few hundred thousand distinct CDR3 sequences, approximately 9.5% of them seen only once. The source material was PBMCs. The receptors derive from a human donor in good health (CMV status not recorded). Some clones in this sample may be carry-over from other donors' samples.

This clonotype was detected once. Possible read error: a much larger clone is one base away. The J gene is TRBJ2-7, the V gene TRBV6-8; TRBD1 matches 8 bases. J gave up 3 bases and V 5 bases, and 6 bases lay outside the gene matches. This CDR3 region has 14 residues. CDR1 is MNHGY, CDR2 SAAAGT, per germline. The CDR3 nucleotides are TGTGCCAGCAGTCCCCAGGGGGCAAACTACGAGCAGTACTTC. This gives the protein CASSPQGANYEQYF.

This clonotype was seen once. The gene calls are TRBV20-1 and TRBJ2-5, with 8 positions matching TRBD1. The CDR3 extends over 14 amino acids. Looked up from germline, CDR1 is DFQATT and CDR2 is SNEGSKA (reference sequence). J gave up 5 bases and V 3 bases, and 8 bases lay outside the gene matches. CDR3 region: CSASGTGVGETQYF. CDR3 DNA sequence: TGCAGTGCTAGCGGGACAGGCGTCGGGGAGACCCAGTACTTC.

The sample holds many counts of this clonotype. V is TRBV27 and J is TRBJ2-1; TRBD2 matches 12 bases. Per germline, CDR1 MNHEY and CDR2 SMNVEV (reference sequence). The CDR3 extends over 15 amino acids. Trimming at V came to 7 bases and at J to 2 bases, leaving 3 bases not matched to a gene. As DNA, the CDR3 is TGTGCCAGCACCAGGACTAGCGGGACCTACAATGAGCAGTTCTTC. Encoded protein: CASTRTSGTYNEQFF.

This clonotype was found a few times. This sequence joins TRBV2 and TRBJ2-1; a possible D gene is TRBD2 (6 bases). The CDR3 consists of 20 residues. V lost 3 bases, J lost 7 bases, and 31 bases lay in between. Germline V gives CDR1 SNHLY, CDR2 FYNNEI. CDR3 sequence (DNA): TGTGCCAGCAGTGAGGCCCCGGGACTCGAGCAGATCCACTTTAGGAATGAGCAGTTCTTC. Amino acids: CASSEAPGLEQIHFRNEQFF.

Ten or more counts support this clonotype. V usage is TRBV7-2 and J usage is TRBJ2-3, with 13 nucleotides matching TRBD2. The CDR3 is 19 residues long. Per the germline V gene, CDR1 is SGHTA and CDR2 is FQGNSA. V shed 0 bases and J 0 bases; nucleotides not matched to a gene: 6. This chain's CDR3 is CASSLAPGLAGASTDTQYF. The CDR3 bases are TGTGCCAGCAGCTTAGCGCCCGGACTAGCGGGAGCTAGCACAGATACGCAGTATTTT.

The chain carries TRBV20-1 and TRBJ2-1; 7 bases line up with TRBD2. CDR3 length: 14 residues. Germline CDR1 reads DFQATT; CDR2 reads SNEGSKA (reference sequence). V dropped 4 bases and J dropped 1; count of bases not matched to a gene: 4. CDR3 amino acids: CSANSRESYNEQFF. The CDR3 DNA reads as TGCAGTGCTAACTCGCGGGAGTCCTACAATGAGCAGTTCTTC.

V usage is TRBV6-2 or TRBV6-3 and J usage is TRBJ2-2; 7 bases are shared with TRBD1. V lost 4 bases, J lost 2 bases, and 7 bases stayed unmatched. The CDR3 totals 16 residues. CDR1 and CDR2 from the germline V gene are MNHEY and SVGEGT. The CDR3 DNA sequence: TGTGCCAGCAGTTCTCGAAGGACAGGCAACACCGGGGAGCTGTTTTTT. Amino acid sequence: CASSSRRTGNTGELFF.

This clonotype was observed many times. J is TRBJ1-1 and V is TRBV7-2; no definite D call. Germline-derived CDR1 and CDR2 are SGHTA and FQGNSA. CDR3 length equals 15 residues. With 0 bases removed from V and 5 bases from J, the gap between germline ends came to 13 bases. This CDR3 reads CASSLASSSGTEAFF. The CDR3 region has the DNA TGTGCCAGCAGCTTAGCCTCATCCTCGGGGACTGAAGCTTTCTTT.

In its sample, this clonotype was seen many times. The chain links TRBV6-2 or TRBV6-3 to TRBJ2-3; 10 bases are shared with TRBD2. The V segment lost 2 bases and the J segment 4 bases; nucleotides outside the gene matches: 0. Germline CDR1 and CDR2: MNHEY and SVGEGT. CDR3 size: 14 residues. CDR3 coding DNA: TGTGCCAGCAGTTACGGGACTAGCGCAGATACGCAGTATTTT. This codes for CASSYGTSADTQYF.

The chain's CDR3 is CASSPQRLAGVKNIQYF. The CDR3 bases are TGTGCCAGCAGCCCTCAAAGACTAGCGGGAGTCAAAAACATTCAGTACTTC. The V call is TRBV7-6, the J call TRBJ2-4, with 12 bases fitting TRBD2. Germline assignment: CDR1 SGHVS and CDR2 FNYEAQ. With 5 bases clipped from V and 3 bases from J, the junction kept 8 bases outside the gene matches. This CDR3 has 17 amino acids.

This clonotype was recorded a few times. This sequence joins TRBV20-1 and TRBJ1-1; no definite D call. V lost 3 bases, J lost 5 bases, and 10 bases lay in between. In germline, CDR1 is DFQATT, CDR2 SNEGSKA (reference sequence). CDR3 length equals 12 residues. The CDR3 reads CSARPGGTEAFF. CDR3 DNA sequence: TGCAGTGCTAGGCCGGGAGGGACTGAAGCTTTCTTT.

In its sample, this clonotype was seen a few times. This rearrangement joins TRBV20-1 to TRBJ1-1, with D possibly being TRBD1 (6 bases). Germline V gene data show CDR1 as DFQATT and CDR2 as SNEGSKA (reference sequence). Trimming took off 8 bases at V and 7 bases at J, with 17 bases between the two ends. The CDR3 has 12 amino acids. Here the CDR3 DNA reads TGCAGTTCTTCCACAGGGAGTCTTGAAGCTTTCTTT. It translates to CSSSTGSLEAFF.

The rearrangement joins TRBV19 to TRBJ2-2, with 7 positions matching TRBD1. CDR1 is LNHDA, CDR2 SQIVND, per germline (reference sequence). Germline trimming cut 9 bases from V and 0 bases from J; bases unmatched to any gene: 16. The CDR3 extends over 18 amino acids. The chain's CDR3 is CASLRDRSLTANTGELFF. DNA of the CDR3: TGTGCCAGCCTGAGGGACAGAAGTCTTACTGCGAACACCGGGGAGCTGTTTTTT.

This clonotype was seen many times. This chain links TRBV20-1 with TRBJ2-7; tentative D call: TRBD1 (5 bases). CDR3 length: 14 residues. Germline V gene lookup returns CDR1 DFQATT and CDR2 SNEGSKA (reference sequence). V dropped 0 bases and J dropped 0 bases, with 9 bases sitting between them. The CDR3 here is CSAREPTASYEQYF. The CDR3 bases are TGCAGTGCTAGAGAACCGACAGCCTCCTACGAGCAGTACTTC.

The table lists this clonotype with many counts. The chain employs TRBV7-2 and TRBJ1-1, with 7 bases lining up with TRBD1. Trimming removed 2 bases from V and 0 bases from J; junction bases left unmatched: 6. The CDR3 sequence is 16 residues long. In germline, CDR1 is SGHTA, CDR2 FQGNSA. The CDR3 protein is CASSLQPGQMNTEAFF. For the CDR3, the DNA is TGTGCCAGCAGCTTACAACCGGGACAGATGAACACTGAAGCTTTCTTT.

There are many counts of this clonotype. CDR3 sequence: CASSLAPETTEAFF. As DNA, the CDR3 is TGTGCCAGCAGCTTAGCCCCGGAAACCACTGAAGCTTTCTTT. This sequence joins TRBV7-9 and TRBJ1-1; D unclear. CDR3 size: 14 residues. CDR1 SEHNR and CDR2 FQNEAQ come from the germline V gene (reference sequence). V lost 0 bases, J lost 4 bases, and 9 bases lay in between. The full variable domain, rest sourced from reference TRBV7-9 and TRBJ1-1, is DTGVSQNPRHKITKRGQNVTFRCDPISEHNRLYWYRQTLGQGPEFLTYFQNEAQLEKSRLLSDRFSAERPKGSFSTLEIQRTEQGDSAMYLCASSLAPETTEAFFGQGTRLTVV.

This chain uses TRBV28 with TRBJ2-7; 7 bases match TRBD2. The V gene end was trimmed by 4 bases and the J gene end by 0 bases; junction bases not matched to a gene: 3. CDR1 is MDHEN, CDR2 SYDVKM, per germline. The CDR3 runs to 14 residues. CDR3 residues: CASSSSGLSYEQYF. In DNA, the CDR3 is TGTGCCAGCAGTTCTAGCGGCCTCTCCTACGAGCAGTACTTC.

This clonotype was seen more than once but under ten times. V is TRBV11-1 and J is TRBJ1-1; no reliable D call. Trimming removed 1 base at V and 0 bases at J, with 15 bases between. CDR1 SGHAT and CDR2 FQDESV come from the germline V gene (reference sequence). This CDR3 region has 17 residues. The CDR3 sequence is CASSLVVPSAMNTEAFF. As DNA, the CDR3 is TGTGCCAGCAGCTTAGTAGTGCCCTCAGCCATGAACACTGAAGCTTTCTTT.

The chain combines TRBV20-1 with TRBJ1-1, with D perhaps TRBD1 (5 bases). Germline lookup yields CDR1 DFQATT and CDR2 SNEGSKA (reference sequence). This CDR3 has 15 residues. Trimming stripped 0 bases from V and 6 bases from J, with 17 bases between. The CDR3 region is CSARDLKGKIAEAFF. The CDR3 nucleotides are TGCAGTGCTAGAGATTTGAAGGGGAAGATCGCTGAAGCTTTCTTT.

This clonotype was detected ten times or more. The J gene is TRBJ1-1, the V gene TRBV7-2; D call uncertain. The V end was cut by 5 bases, the J end by 8 bases, with 9 bases between. CDR3 length equals 11 residues. Germline CDR1 SGHTA, CDR2 FQGNSA. DNA for the CDR3: TGTGCCAGCAGCCCTTCTTGGGAAGCTTTCTTT. Protein: CASSPSWEAFF. The variable domain in full, with the rest retrieved from reference TRBV7-2 and TRBJ1-1, is GAGVSQSPSNKVTEKGKDVELRCDPISGHTALYWYRQSLGQGLEFLIYFQGNSAPDKSGLPSDRFSAERTGGSVSTLTIQRTQQEDSAVYLCASSPSWEAFFGQGTRLTVV.

The chain uses TRBV27 and TRBJ2-3; 11 bases are shared with TRBD1. CDR1 and CDR2 (germline): MNHEY, SMNVEV (reference sequence). Trimming at V came to 5 bases and at J to 1 base, leaving 8 bases not matched to a gene. The CDR3 contains 17 residues. This CDR3 is CASSPRGQGAGTDTQYF. For the CDR3, the DNA is TGTGCCAGCAGTCCTCGCGGACAGGGGGCTGGCACAGATACGCAGTATTTT.

The sample holds a few counts of this clonotype. The chain uses TRBV20-1 and TRBJ2-3, with TRBD2 as a possible D gene (5 bases). V was pared by 1 base and J by 5 bases, with 7 bases between. The CDR3 extends over 12 amino acids. Germline V gene data show CDR1 as DFQATT and CDR2 as SNEGSKA (reference sequence). CDR3 DNA sequence: TGCAGTGCTAGAGTCGGAGGAGATACGCAGTATTTT. This translates into CSARVGGDTQYF.

This clonotype has only a few counts. This rearrangement joins TRBV7-2 to TRBJ2-1; D may be TRBD1 (6 bases). The germline CDR1 and CDR2 sequences are SGHTA and FQGNSA. There are 11 residues in the CDR3. V lost 4 bases and J lost 12, with 10 bases in between. The CDR3 DNA is TGTGCCAGCAGCTCAGGGGTCGGGCAGTTCTTC. This sequence encodes CASSSGVGQFF.

The CDR3 is CASSFDRVQPQHF. In DNA form, the CDR3 reads TGTGCCAGCAGTTTCGACAGGGTTCAGCCCCAGCATTTT. The rearrangement joins TRBV7-2 to TRBJ1-5; TRBD1 matches at 7 bases. V shed 6 bases and J 6 bases; nucleotides not matched to a gene: 5. CDR3 length equals 13 residues. From germline, CDR1 is SGHTA and CDR2 FQGNSA.

The rearrangement joins TRBV19 to TRBJ1-1; TRBD1 is a possible D gene (5 bases). Germline CDR1 is LNHDA and CDR2 is SQIVND (reference sequence). This CDR3 comprises 12 residues. Trimming pared 5 bases from V and 8 bases from J, leaving 12 bases between. DNA for the CDR3: TGTGCCAGTAGTCTCAGGGAAGTAGAAGCTTTCTTT. This gives the protein CASSLREVEAFF.

In the case of this clonotype: A junction boundary mismatches the germline segment, possibly from a read error. The V call is TRBV20-1, the J call TRBJ1-3; TRBD1 is a possible D gene (5 bases). The CDR3 has 15 amino acids. Germline assignment: CDR1 DFQATT and CDR2 SNEGSKA (reference sequence). Here the CDR3 DNA reads TGCAGTGCTAGAGATCTTCAGGGACTTGGAAACACCATAGATTTT. Translated: CSARDLQGLGNTIDF.

In its sample, this clonotype was seen once. This may be a read error: a much more frequent sequence differs by one nucleotide. The V gene is TRBV7-2, the J gene TRBJ1-5; TRBD1 aligns across 8 bases. CDR1 SGHTA and CDR2 FQGNSA come from the germline V gene. The CDR3 has 18 residues. J lost 3 bases, V lost 2 bases, and 12 bases had no gene match. The CDR3 region is CASSLKFPGQGNNQPQHF. Written as DNA, the CDR3 is TGTGCCAGCAGCTTAAAATTCCCAGGACAGGGAAACAATCAGCCCCAGCATTTT.

The rearrangement uses TRBV7-2 and TRBJ1-5, with TRBD1 identical over 9 bases. The CDR3 length is 15 residues. V dropped 5 bases and J dropped 2; count of bases not matched to a gene: 4. The germline V gene encodes CDR1 SGHTA and CDR2 FQGNSA. The CDR3 DNA reads as TGTGCCAGCAGCCAAGGGACAGGGCGCAATCAGCCCCAGCATTTT. Protein: CASSQGTGRNQPQHF.